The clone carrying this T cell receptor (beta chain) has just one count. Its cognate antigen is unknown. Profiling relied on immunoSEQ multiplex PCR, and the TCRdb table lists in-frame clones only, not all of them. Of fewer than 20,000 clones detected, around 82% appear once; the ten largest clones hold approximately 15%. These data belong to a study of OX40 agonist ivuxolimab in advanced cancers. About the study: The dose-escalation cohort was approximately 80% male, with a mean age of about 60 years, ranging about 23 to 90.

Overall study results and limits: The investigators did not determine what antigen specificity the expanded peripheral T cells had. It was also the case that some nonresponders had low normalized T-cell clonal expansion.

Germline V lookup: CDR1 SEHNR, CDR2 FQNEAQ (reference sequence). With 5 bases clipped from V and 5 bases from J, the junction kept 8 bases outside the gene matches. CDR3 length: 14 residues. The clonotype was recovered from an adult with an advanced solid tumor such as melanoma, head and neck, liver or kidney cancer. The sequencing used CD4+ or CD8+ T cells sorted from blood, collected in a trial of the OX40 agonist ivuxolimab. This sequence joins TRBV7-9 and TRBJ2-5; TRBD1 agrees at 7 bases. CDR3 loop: CASSAQGTRETQYF. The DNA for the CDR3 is TGTGCCAGCAGCGCACAGGGGACGCGGGAGACCCAGTACTTC.